This TCR beta chain originates from a study of blood T cells in healthy people across ages. Then a second PCR, running about 6 to 12 cycles, was carried out with a sample-barcoded 5' primer and a J-beta primer mix. Each single sample gave us at least 2.5 million CDR3-containing paired-end reads. MiXCR, run by TCRdb on the 5' RACE reads, gives a single entry per CDR3 protein. Of around 800,000 distinct CDR3 sequences listed, around 24% are singletons. The CDR3 covers 14 residues. J gave up 9 bases and V 6 bases, and 7 bases lay outside the gene matches. CDR1 is MDHEN, CDR2 SYDVKM, per germline. The sample also formed part of further work on T cells of mothers and their children.

Material: blood. V is TRBV28 and J is TRBJ2-1; 11 nucleotides match TRBD2. The TCR was taken from a boy aged 5-17 years in good health. The CDR3 here is CASRPGTSGFEQFF. In DNA, the CDR3 is TGTGCCAGCAGACCAGGGACTAGCGGATTTGAGCAGTTCTTC.